These 16 T cell receptor beta chains share one sample of origin, sequenced in a study of blood T cell repertoires in COVID-19. The data were produced by immunoSEQ multiplex PCR, yet TCRdb's version contains in-frame clones alone and is incomplete. The top ten clones hold about 13% of a sample with about 46,000 clones, roughly 88% of them seen once. The sample comprised peripheral blood. The receptor source for this set is a human donor with active COVID-19. The donor label of this sample is uncertain.

This rearrangement joins TRBV18 to TRBJ2-7; D possibly corresponds to TRBD1 (5 bases). Germline CDR1 reads KGHSH; CDR2 reads LQKENI. The CDR3 spans 12 residues. Trimming removed 3 bases at V and 6 bases at J, with 9 bases between. CDR3 loop: CASSPQGSEQYF. The CDR3 region has the DNA TGTGCCAGCTCACCTCAGGGTAGCGAGCAGTACTTC.

The V gene is TRBV19, the J gene TRBJ2-3; weak D call: TRBD1 (5 bases). The CDR3 extends over 14 amino acids. V gave up 1 base and J gave up 4 bases, with 9 bases separating them. The germline gives CDR1 LNHDA, CDR2 SQIVND (reference sequence). As DNA, the CDR3 is TGTGCCAGTAGTATAGTTCCAGGGTCAGATACGCAGTATTTT. Encoded protein: CASSIVPGSDTQYF.

The chain carries TRBV9 and TRBJ1-3; no definite D call. V was clipped by 0 bases and J by 0 bases, with 7 bases between them. The CDR3 is 15 residues long. Germline CDR1 and CDR2: SGDLS and YYNGEE. The chain's CDR3 is CASSVDGDSGNTIYF. The CDR3 DNA is TGTGCCAGCAGCGTAGACGGAGACTCTGGAAACACCATATATTTT.

The gene calls are TRBV11-1 and TRBJ2-2; TRBD1 agrees at 8 bases. The germline gives CDR1 SGHAT, CDR2 FQDESV (reference sequence). The CDR3 has 15 amino acids. The ends lost 5 bases at V and 6 bases at J; junction bases unmatched: 8. This chain's CDR3 is CASSQGQGRAGELFF. The CDR3 region has the DNA TGTGCCAGCAGCCAAGGACAGGGTAGGGCCGGGGAGCTGTTTTTT. Drawing the rest from reference TRBV11-1 and TRBJ2-2, the complete variable domain is EAEVAQSPRYKITEKSQAVAFWCDPISGHATLYWYRQILGQGPELLVQFQDESVVDDSQLPKDRFSAERLKGVDSTLKIQPAELGDSAMYLCASSQGQGRAGELFFGEGSRLTVL.

The chain combines TRBV3-1 (or the pseudogene TRBV3-2) with TRBJ2-1; 7 positions match TRBD2. Germline CDR1 is LGHDT and CDR2 is YNNKEL (reference sequence). CDR3 size: 16 residues. The V gene end was trimmed by 5 bases and the J gene end by 5 bases; junction bases not matched to a gene: 12. The CDR3 loop is CASSSSRIGGDNEQFF. The CDR3 DNA reads as TGTGCCAGCAGCTCGTCCCGTATTGGGGGGGACAATGAGCAGTTCTTC.

This chain connects TRBV7-9 to TRBJ1-5; a weak D match, TRBD1 (5 bases). CDR3 size: 13 residues. The germline CDR1 and CDR2 sequences are SEHNR and FQNEAQ (reference sequence). V dropped 2 bases and J dropped 5 bases, with 7 bases sitting between them. CDR3: CASSLLGDQPQHF. The CDR3 bases are TGTGCCAGCAGCTTACTAGGGGATCAGCCCCAGCATTTT.

This clone was seen just once. This rearrangement joins TRBV11-1 to TRBJ2-7; possible D gene TRBD1, 5 bases. From germline, CDR1 is SGHAT and CDR2 FQDESV (reference sequence). There are 13 residues in the CDR3. V lost 2 bases and J 4 bases, leaving 9 bases between the germline ends. In DNA, the CDR3 is TGTGCCAGCAGCTTAATTGACAGATACGAGCAGTACTTC. Translating gives CASSLIDRYEQYF.

The rearrangement uses TRBV4-1 and TRBJ2-5, with D tentatively TRBD1 (6 bases). CDR3 length: 16 residues. Germline V gene sequence: CDR1 MGHRA, CDR2 YSYEKL. Trimming stripped 1 base from V and 7 bases from J, with 19 bases between. The CDR3 spells CASSQAGSGTSGTQYF. The DNA of the CDR3 is TGCGCCAGCAGCCAAGCAGGGTCCGGGACATCAGGGACCCAGTACTTC.

The chain carries TRBV19 and TRBJ1-1; no firm D call. CDR1 and CDR2 from the germline V gene are LNHDA and SQIVND (reference sequence). There are 14 residues in the CDR3. V was pared by 7 bases and J by 11 bases, with 23 bases between. The CDR3 DNA sequence: TGTGCCAGTACAGACGGAGGGAGTTCGGGTGATGCTTTCTTT. Its protein product is CASTDGGSSGDAFF.

V and J are TRBV4-2 and TRBJ2-1, with 9 bases aligning to TRBD2. The trim removed 7 bases at V and 10 bases at J, leaving 14 bases unmatched. CDR1 and CDR2 from the germline V gene are LGHNA and YNFKEQ. The CDR3 has 15 amino acids. This CDR3 is CASKTSPSGVSEQFF. The CDR3 DNA is TGTGCCAGCAAGACCTCGCCTAGCGGGGTATCCGAGCAGTTCTTC.

The chain couples TRBV29-1 to TRBJ1-3; possible D gene TRBD1, 6 bases. Germline CDR1 SQVTM, CDR2 ANQGSEA. The V end was cut by 3 bases, the J end by 4 bases, with 10 bases between. There are 13 residues in the CDR3. CDR3 DNA sequence: TGCAGCGTTGACCAGGGGCAAGGAAACACCATATATTTT. Amino acid sequence: CSVDQGQGNTIYF.

The chain joins TRBV6-1 to TRBJ1-1; 8 nucleotides align to TRBD1. Looked up from germline, CDR1 is MNHNS and CDR2 is SASEGT. The CDR3 extends over 15 amino acids. Trimming removed 1 base from V and 3 bases from J; junction bases left unmatched: 4. CDR3 sequence: CASSEGTGLYTEAFF. CDR3 nucleotides: TGTGCCAGCAGTGAAGGGACAGGGTTATACACTGAAGCTTTCTTT.

The CDR3 region is CASSWGLSYEQYF. The CDR3, as DNA: TGTGCCAGCAGTTGGGGACTGTCCTACGAGCAGTACTTC. This chain uses TRBV28 with TRBJ2-7; possible D gene TRBD2, 6 bases. The germline CDR1 and CDR2 sequences are MDHEN and SYDVKM. Trimming cost V 4 bases and J 1 base, with 8 bases left between them. The CDR3 loop spans 13 amino acids.

The chain has TRBV20-1 and TRBJ2-7; unclear D gene. With 3 bases removed from V and 3 bases from J, the gap between germline ends came to 21 bases. From germline, CDR1 is DFQATT and CDR2 SNEGSKA (reference sequence). CDR3 length: 16 amino acids. CDR3 region: CSASPMPRVWNYEQYF. For the CDR3, the DNA is TGCAGTGCTAGTCCCATGCCCCGGGTCTGGAACTACGAGCAGTACTTC.

The rearrangement joins TRBV4-2 to TRBJ2-3; D perhaps matches TRBD2 (6 bases). Trimming cost V 1 base and J 2 bases, with 19 bases left between them. This CDR3 contains 18 residues. CDR1 LGHNA and CDR2 YNFKEQ come from the germline V gene. As DNA, the CDR3 is TGTGCCAGCAGCCAAGCTTCTAAGAAGGGAGGCCTCACAGATACGCAGTATTTT. This translates into CASSQASKKGGLTDTQYF.

The chain carries TRBV5-1 and TRBJ2-1, with 16 positions matching TRBD2. The ends lost 6 bases at V and 2 bases at J; junction bases unmatched: 8. CDR1 and CDR2 (germline): SGHRS, YFSETQ. The CDR3 sequence is 18 residues long. The CDR3 coding sequence is TGCGCCAGCAACGAGGCCGGGACTAGCGGGGGGGCCTACAATGAGCAGTTCTTC. It specifies CASNEAGTSGGAYNEQFF.